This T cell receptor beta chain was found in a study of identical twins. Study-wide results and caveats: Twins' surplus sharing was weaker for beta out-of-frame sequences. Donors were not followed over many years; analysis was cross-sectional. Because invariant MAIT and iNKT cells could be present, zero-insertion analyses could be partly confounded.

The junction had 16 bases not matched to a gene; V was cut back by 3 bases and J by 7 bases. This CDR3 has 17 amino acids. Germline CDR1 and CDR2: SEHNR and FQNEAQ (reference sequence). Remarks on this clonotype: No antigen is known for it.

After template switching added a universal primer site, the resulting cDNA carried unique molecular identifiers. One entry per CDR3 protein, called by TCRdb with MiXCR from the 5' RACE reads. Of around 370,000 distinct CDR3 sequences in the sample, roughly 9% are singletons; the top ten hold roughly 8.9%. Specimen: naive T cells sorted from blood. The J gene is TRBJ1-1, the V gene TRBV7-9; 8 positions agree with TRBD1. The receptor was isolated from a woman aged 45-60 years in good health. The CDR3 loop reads CASSFRSGGAIGNEAFF. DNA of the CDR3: TGTGCCAGCAGCTTCAGATCAGGGGGCGCGATTGGGAATGAAGCTTTCTTT.